The 11 T cell receptor beta chains reported below all come from one sample, sequenced in a study of response to subunit inactivated influenza vaccine. TCRdb redid the calling of the RT-PCR reads with MiXCR, one entry per CDR3 protein. The sample includes hundreds of thousands of distinct CDR3 sequences, around 15% of them seen just once. This sample comprised PBMCs from blood, obtained about 14 days before vaccination. The receptors stem from a man in his forties or fifties who received an inactivated influenza vaccine.

The chain employs TRBV6-5 and TRBJ2-7, with TRBD1 matching 9 bases. Looked up from germline, CDR1 is MNHEY and CDR2 is SVGAGI. CDR3 length: 17 residues. Germline trimming cut 0 bases from V and 6 bases from J; bases unmatched to any gene: 12. The CDR3 sequence is CASSYSPVGQGFGEQYF. The CDR3 coding sequence is TGTGCCAGCAGTTACTCCCCTGTGGGACAGGGATTCGGCGAGCAGTACTTC.

The V call is TRBV12-3 or TRBV12-4, the J call TRBJ1-5, with D possibly being TRBD1 (6 bases). The CDR3 sequence is 15 residues long. Trimming pared 2 bases from V and 3 bases from J, leaving 11 bases between. This CDR3 is CASSLTDRFNQPQHF. CDR3 coding DNA: TGTGCCAGCAGTTTAACCGACAGGTTCAATCAGCCCCAGCATTTT.

This rearrangement joins TRBV10-2 to TRBJ2-4, with 9 nucleotides matching TRBD1. The CDR3 sequence is 17 residues long. CDR1 and CDR2 from the germline V gene are WSHSY and SAAADI. Trimming at V came to 4 bases and at J to 0 bases, leaving 7 bases not matched to a gene. CDR3 sequence: CASSAGDRALAKNIQYF. The CDR3 DNA is TGCGCCAGCAGTGCAGGGGACAGGGCGCTAGCCAAAAACATTCAGTACTTC.

The chain recombines TRBV27 with TRBJ1-5; TRBD1 might be the D (5 bases). The CDR3 is 13 residues long. Germline values: CDR1 MNHEY, CDR2 SMNVEV (reference sequence). V shed 8 bases and J shed 6 bases, with 14 bases lying between them. The CDR3 spells CASRRGASQPQHF. CDR3 coding DNA: TGTGCCAGCCGGAGGGGCGCGAGTCAGCCCCAGCATTTT.

This clonotype was recorded a few times. The J gene is TRBJ2-5, the V gene TRBV6-2 or TRBV6-3, with 11 bases identical to TRBD2. The CDR3 is 16 amino acids. The V gene's germline CDR1 is MNHEY and CDR2 SVGEGT. V gave up 0 bases and J gave up 5 bases; unmatched junction bases: 5. The CDR3 coding sequence is TGTGCCAGCAGTTACTCTGGGACTAGCGGTGTGGAGACCCAGTACTTC. Translated: CASSYSGTSGVETQYF.

This clonotype has only a few counts. The chain uses TRBV24-1 and TRBJ2-6, with D perhaps matching TRBD1 or TRBD2 (5 bases each). Germline CDR1 reads KGHDR; CDR2 reads SFDVKD. Trimming stripped 3 bases from V and 0 bases from J, with 14 bases between. This CDR3 is built from 18 residues. The chain's CDR3 is CATSDPGAPDSGANVLTF. CDR3 bases: TGTGCCACCAGTGATCCCGGGGCCCCGGACTCTGGGGCCAACGTCCTGACTTTC.

The J gene is TRBJ2-7, the V gene TRBV28; 7 positions match TRBD1. The germline gives CDR1 MDHEN, CDR2 SYDVKM. The CDR3 has 14 amino acids. The V and J ends lost 5 bases and 5 bases, in that order; junction bases with no gene match: 9. CDR3 DNA sequence: TGTGCCAGCAGTCCGACAGGGTGGGTAGACGAGCAGTACTTC. As protein: CASSPTGWVDEQYF.

Ten or more counts support this clonotype. V usage is TRBV7-9 and J usage is TRBJ2-4; D perhaps matches TRBD2 (6 bases). The CDR3 contains 13 residues. Germline CDR1 and CDR2: SEHNR and FQNEAQ (reference sequence). Deletions cut 0 bases from V and 11 bases from J, with 11 bases between. CDR3 residues: CASSLAISGVQYF. As DNA, the CDR3 is TGTGCCAGCAGCTTAGCTATTAGCGGAGTTCAGTACTTC.

This clonotype has a count of ten or more. The chain links TRBV30 to TRBJ2-3; D gene unclear. Germline values: CDR1 GTSNPN, CDR2 SVGIG (reference sequence). This CDR3 is built from 12 residues. V lost 2 bases and J 5 bases, leaving 8 bases between the germline ends. CDR3 nucleotide sequence: TGTGCCTGGAGTTTCATTGGAGATACGCAGTATTTT. As protein: CAWSFIGDTQYF.

This chain links TRBV29-1 with TRBJ2-2; the match to TRBD1 covers 9 bases. V gave up 5 bases and J gave up 5 bases; unmatched junction bases: 9. There are 15 residues in the CDR3. Per germline, CDR1 SQVTM and CDR2 ANQGSEA. CDR3 sequence (DNA): TGCAGCGTTCATTTCCCGGGACAGGGAACCGGGGAGCTGTTTTTT. Translating gives CSVHFPGQGTGELFF.

The table lists this clonotype with a few counts. The gene calls are TRBV5-1 and TRBJ2-7; the D gene is possibly TRBD1 (6 bases). Per the germline V gene, CDR1 is SGHRS and CDR2 is YFSETQ. Trimming took 3 bases from V and 4 from J, leaving 11 bases between them. This CDR3 region has 13 residues. Here the CDR3 reads CASSYFRGYEQYF. The CDR3 DNA is TGCGCCAGCAGCTATTTCAGGGGATACGAGCAGTACTTC.